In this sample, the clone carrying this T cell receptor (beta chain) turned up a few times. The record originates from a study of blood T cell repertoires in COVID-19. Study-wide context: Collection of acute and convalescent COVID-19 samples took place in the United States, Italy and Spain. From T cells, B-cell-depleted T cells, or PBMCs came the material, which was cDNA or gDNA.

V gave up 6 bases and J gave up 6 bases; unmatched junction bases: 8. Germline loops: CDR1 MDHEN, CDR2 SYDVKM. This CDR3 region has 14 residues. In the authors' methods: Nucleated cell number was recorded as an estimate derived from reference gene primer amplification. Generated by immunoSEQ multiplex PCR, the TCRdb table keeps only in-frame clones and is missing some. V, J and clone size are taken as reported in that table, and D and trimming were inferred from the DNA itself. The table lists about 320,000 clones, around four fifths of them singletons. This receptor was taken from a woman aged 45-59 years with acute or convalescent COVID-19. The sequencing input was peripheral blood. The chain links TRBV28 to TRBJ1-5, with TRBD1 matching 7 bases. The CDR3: CASSPQGGSQPQHF. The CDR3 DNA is TGTGCCAGCAGCCCCCAGGGGGGAAGTCAGCCCCAGCATTTT.